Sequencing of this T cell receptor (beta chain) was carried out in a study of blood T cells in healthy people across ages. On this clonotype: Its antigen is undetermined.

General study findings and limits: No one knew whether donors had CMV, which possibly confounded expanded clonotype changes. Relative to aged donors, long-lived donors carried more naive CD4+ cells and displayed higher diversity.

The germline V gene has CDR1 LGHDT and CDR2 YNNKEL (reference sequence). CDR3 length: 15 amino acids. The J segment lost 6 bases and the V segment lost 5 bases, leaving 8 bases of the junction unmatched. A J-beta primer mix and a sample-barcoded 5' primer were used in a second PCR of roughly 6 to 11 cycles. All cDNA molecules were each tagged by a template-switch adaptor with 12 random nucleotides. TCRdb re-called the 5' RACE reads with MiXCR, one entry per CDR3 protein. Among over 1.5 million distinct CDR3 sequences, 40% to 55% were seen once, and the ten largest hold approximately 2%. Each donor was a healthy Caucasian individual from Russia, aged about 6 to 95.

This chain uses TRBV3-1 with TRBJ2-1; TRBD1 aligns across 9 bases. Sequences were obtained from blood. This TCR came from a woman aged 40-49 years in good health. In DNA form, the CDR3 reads TGTGCCAGCAGCTGGGACAGGGAGCGTGGCAATGAGCAGTTCTTC. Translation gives CASSWDRERGNEQFF.